This T cell receptor beta chain comes out of a study of blood T cell repertoires in COVID-19. Study-wide context: Material from acute and convalescent COVID-19 was sourced from the United States, Italy and Spain. Sources were T cells, B-cell-depleted T cells, or PBMCs; the material itself was cDNA or gDNA.

Original data processing: Reference gene primer amplification gave estimated nucleated cell counts. Some clones are missing from TCRdb's copy, which holds only in-frame ones; the method was immunoSEQ multiplex PCR. V, J and clone size derive from that table, while D and trimming were established from the DNA sequence. The repertoire holds around 220,000 clones, with approximately 80% as singletons. Germline CDR1 is SGHNT and CDR2 is YYREEE (reference sequence). CDR3 length equals 14 residues. With 0 bases removed from V and 4 bases from J, the gap between germline ends came to 10 bases. This clone has only a few counts.

The sequence was collected from a woman between 40 and 55 years old with active or convalescent COVID-19. V gene TRBV5-4 combines with J gene TRBJ1-2; D unclear. Sequences were obtained from peripheral blood. The CDR3: CASSLGGGLYGYTF. CDR3 bases: TGTGCCAGCAGCTTGGGTGGAGGACTCTATGGCTACACCTTC.